Shown below are 15 T cell receptor beta chains from a single sample sequenced in a study of human T cells and chemical hapten exposure. TCRdb reanalysed the RACE reads using MiXCR and keeps one entry per CDR3 protein. This sample carries about 380,000 distinct CDR3 sequences, nearly 6.5% of them seen once, and the ten largest clones take 4.5% to 6%. Documented time point: patch test 2, 6 weeks after DPC sensitization. Specified treatment: therapeutic diphenylcyclopropenone sensitization with weekly scalp DPC. The sample in question was whole blood, obtained in connection with sensitization to the hapten diphenylcyclopropenone (DPC). These receptors were taken from a woman in her late teens or twenties with alopecia areata. Some clones in this sample may be carry-over from other donors' samples.

This clonotype has just a few counts. The V and J genes are TRBV7-8 and TRBJ1-1, with 10 bases lining up with TRBD1. The CDR3 sequence is 14 residues long. Trimming took 0 bases from V and 11 from J; bases not matched to a gene: 6. Per germline, CDR1 SGHVS and CDR2 FQNEAQ. The CDR3, as DNA: TGTGCCAGCAGCTTAGCCGAGACAGGGGGCATTGCTTTCTTT. This gives the protein CASSLAETGGIAFF.

The genes are TRBV7-2 and TRBJ2-5; D unclear. CDR1 is SGHTA, CDR2 FQGNSA, per germline. Trimming took 3 bases from V and 5 from J, leaving 4 bases between them. The CDR3 totals 11 residues. The CDR3 sequence: CASSFYETQYF. CDR3 coding DNA: TGTGCCAGCAGCTTCTACGAGACCCAGTACTTC.

This clonotype was seen at least ten times. The chain has TRBV6-5 and TRBJ1-4; 9 bases are a match to TRBD1. Trimming removed 6 bases from V and 1 base from J; junction bases left unmatched: 0. The CDR3 consists of 14 residues. Germline CDR1 reads MNHEY; CDR2 reads SVGAGI. For the CDR3, the DNA is TGTGCCAGCAGGACAGGGGGAACTAATGAAAAACTGTTTTTT. Translated: CASRTGGTNEKLFF.

This clonotype was found many times. The chain joins TRBV5-1 to TRBJ2-2; 7 nucleotides match TRBD1. V was clipped by 0 bases and J by 6 bases; unmatched bases: 20. CDR3 length equals 20 residues. Germline-derived CDR1 and CDR2 are SGHRS and YFSETQ. CDR3 in amino acids: CASSLALGRLTGSRSGELFF. The CDR3 DNA reads as TGCGCCAGCAGCTTGGCCCTGGGGCGCTTGACAGGGTCTCGATCCGGGGAGCTGTTTTTT.

Many counts were recorded for this clonotype. The chain uses TRBV7-6 and TRBJ2-1, with 8 bases matching TRBD2. Per the germline V gene, CDR1 is SGHVS and CDR2 is FNYEAQ. The ends lost 3 bases at V and 9 bases at J; junction bases unmatched: 7. The CDR3 is 14 amino acids. In DNA, the CDR3 is TGTGCCAGCAGCTTGGGGAGCGCGGGAGGTGAGCAGTTCTTC. Residues: CASSLGSAGGEQFF.

J is TRBJ2-7 and V is TRBV11-2; a weak D match, TRBD2 (5 bases). CDR3 length: 14 amino acids. Trimming cost V 5 bases and J 5 bases, with 16 bases left between them. Germline CDR1 and CDR2: SGHAT and FQNNGV. The CDR3 spells CASSPPGVSNEQYF. The CDR3, as DNA: TGTGCCAGCAGCCCTCCCGGGGTCAGCAACGAGCAGTACTTC. Looking up the rest from reference TRBV11-2 and TRBJ2-7 gives the full variable domain: EAGVAQSPRYKIIEKRQSVAFWCNPISGHATLYWYQQILGQGPKLLIQFQNNGVVDDSQLPKDRFSAERLKGVDSTLKIQPAKLEDSAVYLCASSPPGVSNEQYFGPGTRLTVT.

The DNA of the CDR3 is TGTGCCAGCATTTCAAGTGGCGGCAATCAGCCCCAGCATTTT. Its protein is CASISSGGNQPQHF. This chain links TRBV12-3 or TRBV12-4 with TRBJ1-5; D is undetermined. This CDR3 is built from 14 residues. The ends were cut back, 7 bases at V and 2 bases at J, with 12 bases in the middle.

The chain combines TRBV7-8 with TRBJ2-7; 9 bases fit TRBD1. The germline V gene has CDR1 SGHVS and CDR2 FQNEAQ. The CDR3 contains 19 residues. J was trimmed by 2 bases and V by 2 bases; bases with no gene match: 16. Here the CDR3 reads CASSLLTGGPLPLTYEQYF. The DNA of the CDR3 is TGTGCCAGCAGCTTACTGACAGGGGGTCCTCTCCCTCTGACCTACGAGCAGTACTTC.

This clonotype has at least ten counts. The chain joins TRBV5-6 to TRBJ1-1; tentatively, D is TRBD1 (6 bases). The CDR3 consists of 17 residues. V was trimmed by 0 bases and J by 0 bases, leaving 15 bases between them. Germline V gene data show CDR1 as SGHDT and CDR2 as YYEEEE. In DNA, the CDR3 is TGTGCCAGCAGCTTGGAGGGACATCAATCAATGAACACTGAAGCTTTCTTT. This translates into CASSLEGHQSMNTEAFF.

This clonotype was recorded at least ten times. The V call is TRBV7-2, the J call TRBJ1-5; D remains unclear. The CDR3 spans 13 residues. Germline V CDR1 and CDR2: SGHTA, FQGNSA. Trimming removed 6 bases from V and 2 bases from J, with 8 bases in between. The CDR3 here is CASSLVGNQPQHF. Written as DNA, the CDR3 is TGTGCCAGCAGTCTGGTGGGCAATCAGCCCCAGCATTTT.

This chain connects TRBV6-2 or TRBV6-3 to TRBJ2-1; 10 nucleotides line up with TRBD1. Germline CDR1 and CDR2: MNHEY and SVGEGT. The length of the CDR3 is 15 residues. Trimming took 4 bases from V and 8 from J; bases not matched to a gene: 8. CDR3 sequence: CASSLTGGPRDEQFF. The CDR3 bases are TGTGCCAGCAGTTTGACAGGGGGCCCCCGGGATGAGCAGTTCTTC.

This clonotype turned up a few times. The chain couples TRBV5-1 to TRBJ1-1; 8 positions match TRBD1. There are 13 residues in the CDR3. The V segment lost 3 bases and the J segment 8 bases; nucleotides outside the gene matches: 6. Germline V CDR1 and CDR2: SGHRS, YFSETQ. CDR3 DNA sequence: TGCGCCAGCAGCTCCTCGACAGGGGACGAAGCTTTCTTT. Protein sequence: CASSSSTGDEAFF.

This clonotype was counted at least ten times. The gene calls are TRBV7-2 and TRBJ1-6; 7 bases line up with TRBD1. The CDR3 runs to 16 residues. CDR1 is SGHTA, CDR2 FQGNSA, per germline. V shed 1 base and J 10 bases; nucleotides not matched to a gene: 10. The CDR3: CASSLVGTDSGSPLHF. The CDR3 coding sequence is TGTGCCAGCAGCTTAGTAGGGACAGACTCTGGATCACCCCTCCACTTT.

A few counts support this clonotype. This rearrangement joins TRBV5-4 to TRBJ2-2; TRBD1 agrees at 9 bases. The CDR3 extends over 16 amino acids. CDR1 and CDR2 from the germline V gene are SGHNT and YYREEE (reference sequence). J was trimmed by 4 bases and V by 5 bases; bases with no gene match: 9. CDR3 nucleotides: TGTGCCAGCAGGTCTACAGGGGGCCTTATCACCGGGGAGCTGTTTTTT. This translates into CASRSTGGLITGELFF.

This clonotype occurred a few times. The chain links TRBV20-1 to TRBJ2-7; D is perhaps TRBD1 or TRBD2 (6 bases each). V was cut by 6 bases and J by 4 bases, with 22 bases left in between. The CDR3 runs to 15 residues. In germline, CDR1 is DFQATT, CDR2 SNEGSKA (reference sequence). The CDR3 nucleotides read TGCAGTGCCGGGGACATGAGAGGGAGGAGTTACGAGCAGTACTTC. This sequence encodes CSAGDMRGRSYEQYF.